This T cell receptor beta chain was documented in a study of cytomegalovirus exposure and HLA in healthy donors. Background on the study: The same platform used for the 650 to 850 first-cohort repertoires was also used for the approximately 120 validation repertoires, as a later analysis reported.

The donors formed part of the approximately 120-subject validation cohort, distinct from the roughly 600-subject first cohort. Study outcomes and limitations: It was about 150 TCR beta chains that were listed as cytomegalovirus-associated. Reportedly, diagnosis of cytomegalovirus status by the classifier showed high specificity and sensitivity.

Of note for this clone: As yet, its antigen is unknown.

V dropped 0 bases and J dropped 4 bases, with 11 bases sitting between them. The CDR3 contains 14 residues. Germline lookup yields CDR1 SGHRS and CDR2 YFSETQ. The protocol was immunoSEQ multiplex PCR, while the TCRdb copy is restricted to in-frame clones and leaves out a portion. The repertoire holds over 200,000 clones, with roughly 83% as singletons. The genes are TRBV5-1 and TRBJ2-7; D is perhaps TRBD1 (5 bases). Sequencing used PBMCs. The clonotype was recovered from a woman under 40 in good health and CMV-seropositive. The CDR3 nucleotides are TGCGCCAGCAGCTTGGTAGGGGCGGCATACGAGCAGTACTTC. This gives the protein CASSLVGAAYEQYF.